Listed below are T cell receptor beta chains from one sample, sequenced in a study of early stage breast cancer tumors. Sequenced by immunoSEQ multiplex PCR; TCRdb stores in-frame clones only, minus some. The sample has 45,000 to 60,000 clones, 75% to 95% seen once; the top ten hold around 4.7%. The material sequenced was blood. The source of these receptors is a person in their 70s with breast cancer. CDR3s include the opening cysteine and the closing phenylalanine or tryptophan. D genes are given only for firm matches. Clone size is not always given. Where it is, it says once, few, many or a class for expanded clones.

v_call,j_call,d_call,clone_size,cdr3_nt,cdr3_aa
TRBV30,TRBJ1-2,.,.,TGTGCCTGGAAGGGACAAATCCCTACCGGTGGCTACACCTTC,CAWKGQIPTGGYTF
TRBV15,TRBJ2-5,.,few,TGTGCCACCAGCAGAGCGGCTAGCGCACGCACCCAGTACTTC,CATSRAASARTQYF
TRBV9,TRBJ2-2,TRBD2,.,TGTGCCAGCAGCGTCGGGAGGGGGTGGGACACCGGGGAGCTGTTTTTT,CASSVGRGWDTGELFF
TRBV7-2,TRBJ2-7,TRBD1,.,TGTGCCACCGCACCAAACAGGGGGGACCACGAGCAGTACTTC,CATAPNRGDHEQYF
TRBV28,TRBJ1-1,.,.,TGTGCCAGCAGTTGGGCCGGGGGAGCAGAAGCTTTCTTT,CASSWAGGAEAFF
TRBV18,TRBJ2-1,.,.,TGTGCCAGCTCACCGTGGGAGGCGGGGTACAATGAGCAGTTCTTC,CASSPWEAGYNEQFF
TRBV6-6,TRBJ2-7,TRBD1,.,TGTGCCAGCAGCCGCGACAGGGGCTACGAGCAGTACTTC,CASSRDRGYEQYF
TRBV30,TRBJ1-6,.,.,TGTGCCTGGAGTGTCGGGGGGAATTCACCCCTCCACTTT,CAWSVGGNSPLHF
TRBV7-2,TRBJ2-3,.,.,TGTGCCAGCAGCCTCGTGGCGGGATTAGTAGATACGCAGTATTTT,CASSLVAGLVDTQYF
TRBV9,TRBJ2-3,.,.,TGTGCCAGCAGCGTAGAAGACGGGGATACGCAGTATTTT,CASSVEDGDTQYF
TRBV30,TRBJ2-7,.,.,TGTGCCTGGAGTGTAGCGACTGCCACCTACGAGCAGTACTTC,CAWSVATATYEQYF
TRBV23-1,TRBJ1-1,TRBD1,.,TGCGCCACGTCCCCCAGGACAGGGGGTAACACTGAAGCTTTCTTT,CATSPRTGGNTEAFF
TRBV11-2,TRBJ2-7,.,.,TGTGCCAGCAGCCTTTTCCAGGGACATACCTACGAGCAGTACTTC,CASSLFQGHTYEQYF
TRBV4-3,TRBJ1-1,.,.,TGCGCCAGCAGCCAAGACATGAACACTGAAGCTTTCTTT,CASSQDMNTEAFF
TRBV7-2,TRBJ1-1,.,.,TGTGCCAGCAGCTTGAGTAGGGGGGGAACTGAAGCTTTCTTT,CASSLSRGGTEAFF
TRBV7-2,TRBJ1-1,TRBD1,.,TGTGCCAGCAGAAGTACCGGACAGGGAGGCACTGAAGCTTTCTTT,CASRSTGQGGTEAFF
TRBV6-5,TRBJ1-2,.,.,TGTGCCAGCAGTTACGGAGGATCACCAAGGAATGGCTACACCTTC,CASSYGGSPRNGYTF
TRBV4-3,TRBJ1-4,TRBD1,.,TGCGCCAGCAGCCAAGATCAACCCCTGGGCGGGACAGGCGAAAAACTGTTTTTT,CASSQDQPLGGTGEKLFF
TRBV5-1,TRBJ1-2,.,.,TGCGCCAGCAGATATGGGGAGAACTACTATGGCTACACCTTC,CASRYGENYYGYTF
TRBV7-6,TRBJ2-1,.,.,TGTGCCAGCAGCTTATCTGGGCTGAAGCACAATGAGCAGTTCTTC,CASSLSGLKHNEQFF
TRBV30,TRBJ2-1,TRBD2,.,TGTGCCTGGAGTGTATGGGGGGGCTACAATGAGCAGTTCTTC,CAWSVWGGYNEQFF
TRBV19,TRBJ2-6,.,.,TGTGCCAGTAGTAGATCAACAGGGTATGTTGGGGCCAACGTCCTGACTTTC,CASSRSTGYVGANVLTF
TRBV11-2,TRBJ2-1,.,.,TGTGCCAGCAGCCTAAGCTACAATGAGCAGTTCTTC,CASSLSYNEQFF
TRBV27,TRBJ2-3,.,.,TGTGCCAGCGGCGCAGGGGGCACAGATACGCAGTATTTT,CASGAGGTDTQYF
TRBV27,TRBJ2-5,TRBD2,.,TGTGCCAGCAGTTCAACCGGGACTAGTTTCATGGAGACCCAGTACTTC,CASSSTGTSFMETQYF
TRBV6-5,TRBJ2-3,.,.,TGTGCCAGCAGTTCGATAGGGGGAACAGATACGCAGTATTTT,CASSSIGGTDTQYF
TRBV15,TRBJ2-1,TRBD1,.,TGTGCCACCAGCAGACGACAGGGGAACCCCTACAATGAGCAGTTCTTC,CATSRRQGNPYNEQFF
TRBV13,TRBJ2-7,TRBD2,.,TGTGCCAGCAGGCAGTGGGCGGGAGGGCCCTACGAGCAGTACTTC,CASRQWAGGPYEQYF
TRBV7-7,TRBJ1-1,TRBD1,.,TGTGCCAGCAGCCGCGACAGGGACGCTGAAGCTTTCTTT,CASSRDRDAEAFF
TRBV27,TRBJ1-2,.,.,TGTGCCAGCAGTTCCGTAAGCGCTAACTATGGCTACACCTTC,CASSSVSANYGYTF
TRBV21-1,TRBJ1-5,.,.,TGTGCCAGCAGCAAAAGTAAGATCGAGTATAGTTCTAGCAATCAGCCCCAGCATTTT,CASSKSKIEYSSSNQPQHF
TRBV10-1,TRBJ2-1,.,.,TGCGCCAGCACTCCCGACCGGGGTTGGTCTCTCGATGAGCAGTTCTTC,CASTPDRGWSLDEQFF
TRBV28,TRBJ2-5,TRBD2,.,TGTGCCACCGAGCGGAGCGGGAGGGCATTCTCTCGAGAGACCCAGTACTTC,CATERSGRAFSRETQYF
TRBV5-1,TRBJ1-2,.,.,TGCGCCAGCAGCTTGTCGTGGGGGGACGGCTACACCTTC,CASSLSWGDGYTF
TRBV5-4,TRBJ2-1,.,.,TGTGCCAGCAGCTTAGGTCAGGGTTTCAATGAGCAGTTCTTC,CASSLGQGFNEQFF
TRBV5-1,TRBJ1-6,.,.,TGCGCCAGCAGCCGGGGGGACGGTTCACCCCTCCACTTT,CASSRGDGSPLHF
TRBV6-5,TRBJ1-2,.,few,TGTGCCAGCGTAGGCGGGGGCGCGATTAATGGCTACACCTTC,CASVGGGAINGYTF
TRBV4-1,TRBJ1-4,.,.,TGCGCCAGCAGCCCAGCAGGGGCAACTAATGAAAAACTGTTTTTT,CASSPAGATNEKLFF
TRBV18,TRBJ1-4,.,.,TGTGCCAGCTCACCACCCCCCCTAGGAGAAAAACTGTTTTTT,CASSPPPLGEKLFF
TRBV4-3,TRBJ2-3,TRBD2,.,TGCGCCAGCAGCGGGACTAGCGGGGGTGGGCGAGATACGCAGTATTTT,CASSGTSGGGRDTQYF
TRBV5-1,TRBJ1-2,TRBD1,.,TGCGCCAGCAGCTCACGACCGGGACAGGCTAACGGAGGGAATGGCTACACCTTC,CASSSRPGQANGGNGYTF
TRBV7-9,TRBJ2-1,.,.,TGTGCCAGCAGCTTAGGACTTGTCAATGAGCAGTTCTTC,CASSLGLVNEQFF
TRBV10-2,TRBJ2-5,.,.,TGCGCCAGCAGTAATACTAGGCAAGAGACCCAGTACTTC,CASSNTRQETQYF
TRBV19,TRBJ1-1,.,.,TGTGCCAGTTTACGTGGAGGGGTGGGCACTGAAGCTTTCTTT,CASLRGGVGTEAFF
TRBV29-1,TRBJ1-1,TRBD1,.,TGCAGCGTCGCTTTCCAGGGGGCTGAAGCTTTCTTT,CSVAFQGAEAFF
TRBV11-2,TRBJ1-1,.,.,TGTGCCAGCAGCTCTCAGGGGAACACTGAAGCTTTCTTT,CASSSQGNTEAFF
TRBV6-1,TRBJ2-7,TRBD1,.,TGTGCCAGCAGCCCCCGGGACAGGGGGGGCTACGAGCAGTACTTC,CASSPRDRGGYEQYF